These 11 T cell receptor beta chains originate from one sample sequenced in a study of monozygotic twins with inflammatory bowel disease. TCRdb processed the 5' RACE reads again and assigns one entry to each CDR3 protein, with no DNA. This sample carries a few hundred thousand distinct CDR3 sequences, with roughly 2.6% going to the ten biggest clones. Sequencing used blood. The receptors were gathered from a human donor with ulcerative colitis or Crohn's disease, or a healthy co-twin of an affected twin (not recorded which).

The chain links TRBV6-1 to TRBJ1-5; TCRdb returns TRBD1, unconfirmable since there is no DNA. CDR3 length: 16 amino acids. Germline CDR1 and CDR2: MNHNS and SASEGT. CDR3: CASKKAGRGAGQPQHF.

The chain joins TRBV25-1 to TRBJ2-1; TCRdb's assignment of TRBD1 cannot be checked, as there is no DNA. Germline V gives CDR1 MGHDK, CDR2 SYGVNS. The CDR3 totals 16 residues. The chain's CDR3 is CASSDKPGQGHNEQFF.

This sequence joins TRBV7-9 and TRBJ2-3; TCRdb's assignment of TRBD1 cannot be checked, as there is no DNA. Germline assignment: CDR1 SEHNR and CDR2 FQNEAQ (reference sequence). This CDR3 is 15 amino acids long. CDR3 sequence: CASSSSRTNTDTQYF.

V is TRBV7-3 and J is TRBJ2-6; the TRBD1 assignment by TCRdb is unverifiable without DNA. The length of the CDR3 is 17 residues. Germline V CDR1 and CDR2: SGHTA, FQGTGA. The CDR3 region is CASSPYLTGIGANVLTF.

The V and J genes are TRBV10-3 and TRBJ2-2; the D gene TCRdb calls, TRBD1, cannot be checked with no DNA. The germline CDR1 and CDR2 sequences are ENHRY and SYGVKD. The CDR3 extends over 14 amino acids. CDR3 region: CAIRAGGLPGELFF.

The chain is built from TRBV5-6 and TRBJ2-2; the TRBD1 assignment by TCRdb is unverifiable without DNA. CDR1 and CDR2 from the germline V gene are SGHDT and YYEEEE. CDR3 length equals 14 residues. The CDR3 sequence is CASSLGQGPGELFF.

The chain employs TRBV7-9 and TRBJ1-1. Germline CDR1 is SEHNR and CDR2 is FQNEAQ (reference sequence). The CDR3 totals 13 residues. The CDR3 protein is CASSPGERTEAFF. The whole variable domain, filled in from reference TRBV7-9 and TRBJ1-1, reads DTGVSQNPRHKITKRGQNVTFRCDPISEHNRLYWYRQTLGQGPEFLTYFQNEAQLEKSRLLSDRFSAERPKGSFSTLEIQRTEQGDSAMYLCASSPGERTEAFFGQGTRLTVV.

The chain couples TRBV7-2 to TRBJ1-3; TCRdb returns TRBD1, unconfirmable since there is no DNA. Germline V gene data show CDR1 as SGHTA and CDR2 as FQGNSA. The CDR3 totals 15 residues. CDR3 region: CASSPAGVDGNTIYF. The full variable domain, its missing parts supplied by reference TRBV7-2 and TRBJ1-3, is GAGVSQSPSNKVTEKGKDVELRCDPISGHTALYWYRQSLGQGLEFLIYFQGNSAPDKSGLPSDRFSAERTGGSVSTLTIQRTQQEDSAVYLCASSPAGVDGNTIYFGEGSWLTVV.

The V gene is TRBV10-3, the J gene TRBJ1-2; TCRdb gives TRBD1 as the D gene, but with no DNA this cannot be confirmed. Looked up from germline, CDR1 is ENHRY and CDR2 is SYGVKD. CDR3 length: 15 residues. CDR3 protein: CAISEGDGSNYGYTF.

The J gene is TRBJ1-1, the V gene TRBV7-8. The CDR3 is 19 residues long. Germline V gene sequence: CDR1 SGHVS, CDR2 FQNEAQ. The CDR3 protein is CASSLVPPPGTFLNTEAFF.

The CDR3 protein is CATKSRDRSRRSPLHF. The rearrangement joins TRBV24-1 to TRBJ1-6; the D call from TCRdb, TRBD1, cannot be confirmed without DNA. CDR3 size: 16 residues. Per germline, CDR1 KGHDR and CDR2 SFDVKD.